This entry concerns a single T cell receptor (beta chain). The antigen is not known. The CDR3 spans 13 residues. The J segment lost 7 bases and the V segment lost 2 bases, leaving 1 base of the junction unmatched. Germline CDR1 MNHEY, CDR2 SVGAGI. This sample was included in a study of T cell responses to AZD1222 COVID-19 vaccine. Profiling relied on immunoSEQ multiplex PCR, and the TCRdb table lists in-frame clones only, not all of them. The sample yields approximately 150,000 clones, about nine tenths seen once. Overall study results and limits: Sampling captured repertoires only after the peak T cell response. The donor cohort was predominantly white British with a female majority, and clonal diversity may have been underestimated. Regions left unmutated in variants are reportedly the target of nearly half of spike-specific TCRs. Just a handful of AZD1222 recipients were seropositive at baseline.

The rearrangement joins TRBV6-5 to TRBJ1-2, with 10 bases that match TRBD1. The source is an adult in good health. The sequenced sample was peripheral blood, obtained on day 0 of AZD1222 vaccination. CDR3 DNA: TGTGCCAGCAGTTACGGACAGGGGGGTGGCTACACCTTC. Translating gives CASSYGQGGGYTF.